This T cell receptor (beta chain) was captured in a study of T-cell memory formation after mild COVID-19. Findings and caveats of the study: Nothing confirmed that second-wave clones peaking on day 37 were specific for SARS-CoV-2.

The germline CDR1 and CDR2 sequences are SGHTA and FQGNSA. The V and J ends lost 5 bases and 7 bases, in that order; junction bases with no gene match: 14. CDR3 length: 16 residues. A word on this clonotype: Its antigen is not known.

The TCR alpha and TCR beta cDNA libraries, bearing sample barcodes and UMIs, were generated by 5'RACE using constant-segment primers. In TCRdb, the 5' RACE reads were re-called with MiXCR into one record per CDR3 protein. This sample yields fewer than 400,000 distinct CDR3 sequences, of which approximately 16% are seen a single time; about a fifth belongs to the top ten. The TCR originated in a man younger than 35 who had mild COVID-19 (a few samples of this study predate the infection). Cell type and time point are not known. The sequenced material came from PBMCs or a T cell subset sorted from them (not recorded which). The chain uses TRBV7-2 and TRBJ1-5, with TRBD1 matching over 7 bases. The CDR3 is CASSPQGVGGGQPQHF. In DNA form, the CDR3 reads TGTGCCAGCAGCCCCCAGGGGGTGGGGGGTGGACAGCCCCAGCATTTT. Together with reference TRBV7-2 and TRBJ1-5, the CDR3 gives the full variable domain: GAGVSQSPSNKVTEKGKDVELRCDPISGHTALYWYRQSLGQGLEFLIYFQGNSAPDKSGLPSDRFSAERTGGSVSTLTIQRTQQEDSAVYLCASSPQGVGGGQPQHFGDGTRLSIL.